Following are 6 T cell receptor beta chains from one sample sequenced in a study of blood T cell repertoires in COVID-19. Method: immunoSEQ multiplex PCR; TCRdb's copy keeps in-frame clones and lacks some. Among about 71,000 clones listed, 82% were seen once. What was sequenced was peripheral blood. The receptors here all came from an elderly woman with acute or convalescent COVID-19.

The V and J genes are TRBV28 and TRBJ1-5, with 10 bases aligning to TRBD1. CDR1 is MDHEN, CDR2 SYDVKM, per germline. With V trimmed by 5 bases and J by 5 bases, 6 bases remained unmatched. The CDR3 has 15 residues. The CDR3 sequence: CASSPGTGVHQPQHF. As DNA, the CDR3 is TGTGCCAGCAGTCCCGGGACAGGGGTACATCAGCCCCAGCATTTT.

The genes are TRBV5-1 and TRBJ1-3; perhaps TRBD1 as D (6 bases). The CDR3 has 16 amino acids. Germline V lookup: CDR1 SGHRS, CDR2 YFSETQ. V was pared by 4 bases and J by 0 bases, with 14 bases between. CDR3 protein: CASSRGDINSGNTIYF. CDR3 coding DNA: TGCGCCAGCAGCCGGGGGGACATTAACTCTGGAAACACCATATATTTT.

This rearrangement joins TRBV18 to TRBJ1-1; 8 bases align to TRBD1. Germline CDR1 and CDR2: KGHSH and LQKENI. This CDR3 is built from 15 residues. With 3 bases clipped from V and 10 bases from J, the junction kept 13 bases outside the gene matches. The CDR3 loop is CASSPLDREFSGAFF. The CDR3 nucleotides read TGTGCCAGCTCACCGTTGGACAGGGAATTCTCCGGAGCTTTCTTT.

This clone was detected only a few times. The CDR3 is CASSQAEGWRGYTF. For the CDR3, the DNA is TGTGCCAGCAGCCAAGCGGAGGGGTGGAGGGGCTACACCTTC. The chain recombines TRBV14 with TRBJ1-2, with a tentative D call TRBD1 (5 bases). Trimming removed 1 base from V and 8 bases from J, with 14 bases in between. Per germline, CDR1 SGHDN and CDR2 FVKESK. The CDR3 sequence is 14 residues long.

The chain carries TRBV18 and TRBJ1-1, with TRBD1 matching over 9 bases. This CDR3 region has 15 residues. The germline V gene has CDR1 KGHSH and CDR2 LQKENI. Trimming at V came to 5 bases and at J to 3 bases, leaving 7 bases not matched to a gene. CDR3 region: CASSLPGQGYTEAFF. Written as DNA, the CDR3 is TGTGCCAGCTCATTACCGGGACAGGGTTACACTGAAGCTTTCTTT.

This clone has a handful of counts. This chain connects TRBV4-3 to TRBJ2-2, with TRBD2 as a possible D gene (5 bases). The germline V and J ends were trimmed by 0 bases and 8 bases, with 16 bases remaining between them. Germline V gene lookup returns CDR1 LGHNA and CDR2 YSLEER. The length of the CDR3 is 16 residues. The CDR3 DNA reads TGCGCCAGCAGCCAAGAAGAGGGCCCCTTTGGAGGGGAGCTGTTTTTT. Its translation is CASSQEEGPFGGELFF.